This TCR beta chain was sequenced during a study of blood T cell repertoires in COVID-19. The overall study: Specimens from acute and convalescent COVID-19 originated in the United States, Italy and Spain. PBMCs, B-cell-depleted T cells, or T cells provided the cDNA or gDNA that made up the material.

Authors' analysis steps: Cell counts per sample came from amplifying reference gene primers. The protocol was immunoSEQ multiplex PCR, while the TCRdb copy is restricted to in-frame clones and leaves out a portion. Clone size and the V and J calls come from that table; the DNA yielded D and trimming. The sample holds 30,000 or so clones, around 63% seen once. Germline CDR1 reads SNHLY; CDR2 reads FYNNEI. CDR3 size: 14 residues. V dropped 8 bases and J dropped 7; count of bases not matched to a gene: 4. This chain uses TRBV2 with TRBJ2-1; 14 nucleotides align to TRBD2. Sequencing was performed on peripheral blood. This sequence originates from a human donor in a cohort sampled during active COVID-19. The CDR3 protein is CASVTSGGANEQFF. CDR3 DNA: TGTGCCAGCGTGACTAGCGGGGGGGCTAATGAGCAGTTCTTC.